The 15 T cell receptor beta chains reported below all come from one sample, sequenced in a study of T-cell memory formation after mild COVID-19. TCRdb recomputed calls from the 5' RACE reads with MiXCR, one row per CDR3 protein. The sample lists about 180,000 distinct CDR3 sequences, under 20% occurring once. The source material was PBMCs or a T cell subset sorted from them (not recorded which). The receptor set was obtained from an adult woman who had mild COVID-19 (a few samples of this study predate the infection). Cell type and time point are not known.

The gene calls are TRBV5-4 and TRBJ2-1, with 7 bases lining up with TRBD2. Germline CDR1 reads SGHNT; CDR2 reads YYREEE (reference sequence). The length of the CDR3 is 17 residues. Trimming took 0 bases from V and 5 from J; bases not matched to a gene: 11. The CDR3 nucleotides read TGTGCCAGCAGCTTGGGTGTCTCACGGGCGGGAGACAATGAGCAGTTCTTC. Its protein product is CASSLGVSRAGDNEQFF.

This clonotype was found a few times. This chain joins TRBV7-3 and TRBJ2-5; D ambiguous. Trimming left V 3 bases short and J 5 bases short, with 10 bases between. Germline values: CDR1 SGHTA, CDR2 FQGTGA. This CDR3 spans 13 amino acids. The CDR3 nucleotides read TGTGCCAGCAGCTTGCGTCGAGAGGAGACCCAGTACTTC. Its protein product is CASSLRREETQYF.

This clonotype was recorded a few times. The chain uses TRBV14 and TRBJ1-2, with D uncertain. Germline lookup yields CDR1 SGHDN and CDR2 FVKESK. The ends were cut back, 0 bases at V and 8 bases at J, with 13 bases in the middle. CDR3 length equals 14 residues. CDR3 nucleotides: TGTGCCAGCAGCCAAGATTTAGGGATTACAGGCTACACCTTC. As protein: CASSQDLGITGYTF.

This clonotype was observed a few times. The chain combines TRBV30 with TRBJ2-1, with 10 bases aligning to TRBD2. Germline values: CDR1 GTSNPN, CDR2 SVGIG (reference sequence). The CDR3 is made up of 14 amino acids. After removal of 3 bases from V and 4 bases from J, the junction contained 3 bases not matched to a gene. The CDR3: CAWRTSGPYNEQFF. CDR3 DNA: TGTGCCTGGAGGACTAGCGGGCCTTACAATGAGCAGTTCTTC.

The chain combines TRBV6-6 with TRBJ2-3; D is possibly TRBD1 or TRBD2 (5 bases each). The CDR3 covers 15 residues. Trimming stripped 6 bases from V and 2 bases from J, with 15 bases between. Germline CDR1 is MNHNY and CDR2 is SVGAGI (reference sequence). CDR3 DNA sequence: TGTGCCAGCAGCCCGGCCAGGGACCTCACAGATACGCAGTATTTT. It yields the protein CASSPARDLTDTQYF.

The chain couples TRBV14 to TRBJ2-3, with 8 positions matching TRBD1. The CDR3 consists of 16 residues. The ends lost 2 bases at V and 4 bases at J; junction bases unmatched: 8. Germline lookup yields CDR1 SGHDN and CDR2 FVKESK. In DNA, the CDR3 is TGTGCCAGCAGCCAAATTTTCAGGGGGCGTGCAGATACGCAGTATTTT. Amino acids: CASSQIFRGRADTQYF.

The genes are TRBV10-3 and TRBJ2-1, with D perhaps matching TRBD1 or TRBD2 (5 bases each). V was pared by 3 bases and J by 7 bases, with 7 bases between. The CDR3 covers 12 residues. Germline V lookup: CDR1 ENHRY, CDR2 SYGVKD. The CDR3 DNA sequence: TGTGCCATCAGTGATTGGGGGAATGAGCAGTTCTTC. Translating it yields CAISDWGNEQFF.

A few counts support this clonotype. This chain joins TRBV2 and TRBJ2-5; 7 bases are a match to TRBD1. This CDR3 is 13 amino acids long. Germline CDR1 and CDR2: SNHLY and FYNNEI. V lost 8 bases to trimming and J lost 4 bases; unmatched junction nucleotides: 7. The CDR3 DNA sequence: TGTGCCAGCGCAAAGGGGGCGGGAGAGACCCAGTACTTC. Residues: CASAKGAGETQYF.

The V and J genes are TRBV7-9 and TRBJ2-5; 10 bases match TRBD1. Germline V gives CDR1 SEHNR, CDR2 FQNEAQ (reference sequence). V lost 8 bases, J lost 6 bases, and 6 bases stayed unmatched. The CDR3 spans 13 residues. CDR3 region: CASQGDRGQTQYF. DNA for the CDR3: TGTGCCAGCCAAGGGGACAGGGGACAGACCCAGTACTTC.

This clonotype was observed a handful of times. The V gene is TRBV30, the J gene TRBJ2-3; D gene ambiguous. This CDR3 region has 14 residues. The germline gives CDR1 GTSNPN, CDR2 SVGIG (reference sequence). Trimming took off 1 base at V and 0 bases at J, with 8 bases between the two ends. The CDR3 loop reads CAWSGSWSTDTQYF. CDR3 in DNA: TGTGCCTGGAGTGGAAGCTGGAGCACAGATACGCAGTATTTT.

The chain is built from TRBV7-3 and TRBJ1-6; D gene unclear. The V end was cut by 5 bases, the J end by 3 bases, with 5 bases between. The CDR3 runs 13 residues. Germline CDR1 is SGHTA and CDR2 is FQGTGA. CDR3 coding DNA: TGTGCCAGCAGCGTACGCTATAATTCACCCCTCCACTTT. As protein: CASSVRYNSPLHF.

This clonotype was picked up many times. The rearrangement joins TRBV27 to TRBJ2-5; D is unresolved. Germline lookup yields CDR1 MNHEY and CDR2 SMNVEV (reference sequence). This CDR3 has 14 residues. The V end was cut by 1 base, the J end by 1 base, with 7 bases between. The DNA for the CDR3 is TGTGCCAGCAGTTTATGGGTCGGCCAAGAGACCCAGTACTTC. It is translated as CASSLWVGQETQYF.

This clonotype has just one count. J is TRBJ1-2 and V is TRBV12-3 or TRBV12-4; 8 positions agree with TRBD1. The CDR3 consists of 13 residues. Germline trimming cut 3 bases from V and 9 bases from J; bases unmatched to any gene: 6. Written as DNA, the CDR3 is TGTGCCAGCAGTTTCGGGACAGGTGTTAGCTACACCTTC. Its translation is CASSFGTGVSYTF.

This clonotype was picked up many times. CDR3 amino acids: CATRGLTDTQYF. In nucleotides, the CDR3 is TGTGCCACGCGGGGCCTCACAGATACGCAGTATTTT. This chain joins TRBV24-1 and TRBJ2-3; weak D call: TRBD2 (6 bases). The CDR3 contains 12 residues. The germline CDR1 and CDR2 sequences are KGHDR and SFDVKD. V gave up 10 bases and J gave up 2 bases, with 9 bases separating them.

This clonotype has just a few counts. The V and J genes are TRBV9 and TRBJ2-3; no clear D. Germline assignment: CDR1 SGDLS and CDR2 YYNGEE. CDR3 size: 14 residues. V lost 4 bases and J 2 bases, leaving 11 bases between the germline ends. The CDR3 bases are TGTGCCAGCAGCTCCGTCGCGTACACAGATACGCAGTATTTT. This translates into CASSSVAYTDTQYF.